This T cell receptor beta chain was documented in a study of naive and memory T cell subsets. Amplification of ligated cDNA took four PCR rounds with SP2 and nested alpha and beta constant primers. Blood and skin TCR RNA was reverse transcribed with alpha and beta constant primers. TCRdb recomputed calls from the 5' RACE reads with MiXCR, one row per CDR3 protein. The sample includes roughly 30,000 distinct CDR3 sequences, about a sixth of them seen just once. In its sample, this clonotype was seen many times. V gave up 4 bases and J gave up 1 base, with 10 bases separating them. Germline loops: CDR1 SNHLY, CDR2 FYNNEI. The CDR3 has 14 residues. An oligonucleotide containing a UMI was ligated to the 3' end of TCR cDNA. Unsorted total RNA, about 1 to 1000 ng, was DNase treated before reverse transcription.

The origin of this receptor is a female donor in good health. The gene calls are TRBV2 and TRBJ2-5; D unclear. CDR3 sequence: CASSGQDGQETQYF. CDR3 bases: TGTGCCAGCAGTGGACAAGACGGCCAAGAGACCCAGTACTTC.